A selection of T cell receptor beta chains follows, all from one sample in a study of response to subunit inactivated influenza vaccine. TCRdb fed the RT-PCR reads into MiXCR, producing one record per CDR3 protein. The sample records about half a million distinct CDR3 sequences, approximately 7.6% being singletons. The input for sequencing was PBMCs from blood, taken 23 months after vaccination. Every receptor here comes from a man aged 50 to 69 who received an inactivated influenza vaccine. CDR3s include the opening cysteine and the closing phenylalanine or tryptophan. A D gene is named only where the DNA matches it firmly. The listing skips clone size in some rows; elsewhere it reads once, few, many or a size class.

cdr3_aa	cdr3_nt	clone_size	j_call	d_call	v_call
CSARDPGRDSTDTQYF	TGCAGTGCCAGAGACCCGGGGAGGGATAGCACAGATACGCAGTATTTT	few	TRBJ2-3	TRBD2	TRBV20-1
CASSLPEPYEQYF	TGCGCCAGCAGCTTGCCTGAACCCTACGAGCAGTACTTC	many	TRBJ2-7	NA	TRBV5-1
CASSQGRSTEAFF	TGTGCCAGCAGCCAAGGGAGGAGCACTGAAGCTTTCTTT	few	TRBJ1-1	NA	TRBV4-2
CATSDPHNEQFF	TGTGCCACCAGTGATCCCCACAATGAGCAGTTCTTC	many	TRBJ2-1	NA	TRBV24-1
CAISDPEAASNQPQHF	TGTGCCATCAGTGACCCGGAAGCGGCTAGCAATCAGCCCCAGCATTTT	many	TRBJ1-5	NA	TRBV10-3
CASSQRDRNTGELFF	TGTGCCAGCAGCCAGCGAGACAGGAACACCGGGGAGCTGTTTTTT	few	TRBJ2-2	NA	TRBV3-1
CSVGTGWADTQYF	TGCAGCGTTGGGACAGGGTGGGCAGATACGCAGTATTTT	few	TRBJ2-3	TRBD1	TRBV29-1
CASRVGRSYTEAFF	TGTGCCAGCAGAGTTGGACGGTCGTACACTGAAGCTTTCTTT	many	TRBJ1-1	NA	TRBV12-3/TRBV12-4
CSASKGLQETQYF	TGCAGTGCTAGCAAGGGCTTACAAGAGACCCAGTACTTC	NA	TRBJ2-5	NA	TRBV20-1
CASSLVRVTDTQYF	TGCGCCAGCAGCTTGGTGAGGGTGACAGATACGCAGTATTTT	NA	TRBJ2-3	NA	TRBV5-1
CASSLEAGPPYEQYF	TGTGCCAGCAGCTTAGAGGCGGGACCCCCCTACGAGCAGTACTTC	few	TRBJ2-7	NA	TRBV7-2
CACAGAGATTEQFF	TGTGCCTGCGCCGGGGCAGGGGCGACTACTGAGCAGTTCTTC	NA	TRBJ2-1	NA	TRBV27
CASRLAANTGELFF	TGTGCCAGCAGACTAGCGGCGAACACCGGGGAGCTGTTTTTT	many	TRBJ2-2	TRBD2	TRBV7-9
CASSLPGLGEFF	TGTGCCAGCAGTTTACCGGGACTAGGTGAGTTCTTC	many	TRBJ2-1	TRBD2	TRBV12-3/TRBV12-4
CSVGRDSEQYF	TGCAGCGTTGGGCGGGACTCCGAGCAGTACTTC	many	TRBJ2-7	NA	TRBV29-1
CAISKTILAGPYEQYF	TGTGCCATCTCCAAGACCATACTAGCGGGACCCTACGAGCAGTACTTC	many	TRBJ2-7	TRBD2	TRBV10-3
CASSYTGHASGATDTQYF	TGTGCCAGCAGCTACACGGGGCATGCTAGCGGGGCTACAGATACGCAGTATTTT	few	TRBJ2-3	TRBD2	TRBV11-2
CSATGDRDSGEQFF	TGCAGTGCTACTGGGGACAGGGATTCGGGTGAGCAGTTCTTC	many	TRBJ2-1	TRBD1	TRBV20-1
CASSISGTNEKLFF	TGTGCCAGCAGTATATCGGGAACTAATGAAAAACTGTTTTTT	few	TRBJ1-4	NA	TRBV12-3/TRBV12-4
CARKQGTKDTIYF	TGTGCCAGGAAACAGGGGACAAAAGACACCATATATTTT	NA	TRBJ1-3	TRBD1	TRBV2
CARSPGGGEVAQYF	TGTGCCCGCAGCCCGGGTGGAGGGGAGGTCGCTCAGTACTTC	once	TRBJ2-4	NA	TRBV4-2
CASSIGGDSTDTQYF	TGCGCCAGCAGCATCGGGGGGGATAGCACAGATACGCAGTATTTT	many	TRBJ2-3	TRBD2	TRBV5-1
CASITGGIATDTQYF	TGTGCCAGCATTACGGGGGGAATTGCAACAGATACGCAGTATTTT	many	TRBJ2-3	TRBD2	TRBV5-5
CASSQDFDRETQYF	TGCGCCAGCAGCCAAGACTTTGATCGGGAGACCCAGTACTTC	NA	TRBJ2-5	NA	TRBV4-1
CASSRGTSGPYNEQFF	TGCGCCAGCAGCCGCGGGACTAGCGGACCCTACAATGAGCAGTTCTTC	few	TRBJ2-1	TRBD2	TRBV4-1
CASSSVPTYEQYF	TGTGCCAGCAGCTCCGTGCCCACCTACGAGCAGTACTTC	few	TRBJ2-7	NA	TRBV7-2
CASSLIGGASTDTQYF	TGTGCCAGCAGCTTAATTGGCGGGGCCTCCACAGATACGCAGTATTTT	NA	TRBJ2-3	NA	TRBV7-9
CASSPGGANNEQFF	TGTGCCAGCAGTCCAGGAGGGGCTAACAATGAGCAGTTCTTC	many	TRBJ2-1	NA	TRBV6-4
CASSAFAGGQETQYF	TGCGCCAGCAGTGCCTTTGCGGGGGGCCAAGAGACCCAGTACTTC	few	TRBJ2-5	TRBD2	TRBV10-1
CASSLGGLSDTQYF	TGTGCCAGCAGCTTAGGGGGACTATCGGATACGCAGTATTTT	few	TRBJ2-3	TRBD2	TRBV7-2
CASSQAPPGLGGSTDTQYF	TGTGCCAGCAGTCAGGCCCCACCGGGACTCGGGGGTAGCACAGATACGCAGTATTTT	few	TRBJ2-3	NA	TRBV28
CSVVATNTGELFF	TGCAGCGTTGTCGCAACGAACACCGGGGAGCTGTTTTTT	NA	TRBJ2-2	NA	TRBV29-1
CASSFTGTVSYNEQFF	TGCGCCAGCAGCTTCACAGGGACGGTATCTTACAATGAGCAGTTCTTC	NA	TRBJ2-1	NA	TRBV5-1
CASSPPTKGDEQFF	TGTGCCAGCAGCCCCCCCACCAAGGGCGATGAGCAGTTCTTC	few	TRBJ2-1	NA	TRBV3-1
CASSFEAGVNTGELFF	TGTGCCAGCAGCTTCGAGGCAGGGGTGAACACCGGGGAGCTGTTTTTT	few	TRBJ2-2	NA	TRBV7-2
CASSALGQLNTEAFF	TGTGCCAGCAGTGCCCTAGGACAGCTGAACACTGAAGCTTTCTTT	NA	TRBJ1-1	NA	TRBV2
CSARDSSGGAANTGELFF	TGCAGTGCTAGAGACTCTAGCGGGGGGGCCGCGAACACCGGGGAGCTGTTTTTT	NA	TRBJ2-2	TRBD2	TRBV20-1
CASSFGLAGAGELFF	TGTGCCAGCAGTTTCGGACTAGCGGGAGCCGGGGAGCTGTTTTTT	many	TRBJ2-2	TRBD2	TRBV7-2
CSVTGHPGSQYF	TGCAGCGTTACGGGACACCCAGGGTCCCAGTACTTC	many	TRBJ2-5	NA	TRBV29-1
CASSLDRAGYTIYF	TGTGCCAGCAGCTTAGACAGGGCTGGCTACACCATATATTTT	many	TRBJ1-3	NA	TRBV7-2
CASSLSQNSPLHF	TGTGCCAGCAGCTTGTCCCAGAATTCACCCCTCCACTTT	many	TRBJ1-6	NA	TRBV7-2
CASRRVGEQYF	TGTGCCAGCAGAAGAGTGGGGGAGCAGTACTTC	NA	TRBJ2-7	NA	TRBV7-2
CSAGRTVADTQYF	TGCAGTGCTGGAAGGACAGTAGCCGATACGCAGTATTTT	NA	TRBJ2-3	NA	TRBV20-1
CSARVITGENEQFF	TGCAGTGCTAGAGTTATAACAGGGGAAAATGAGCAGTTCTTC	few	TRBJ2-1	TRBD1	TRBV20-1
CASSSSGAVYGYTF	TGTGCCAGCAGCTCCTCGGGGGCAGTCTATGGCTACACCTTC	NA	TRBJ1-2	NA	TRBV11-2
CASSLGETSGSTDTQYF	TGCGCCAGCAGCTTGGGCGAGACTAGCGGAAGCACAGATACGCAGTATTTT	NA	TRBJ2-3	TRBD2	TRBV5-1
CSVGEGRVRGYTF	TGCAGCGTTGGAGAGGGGCGTGTTAGGGGCTACACCTTC	NA	TRBJ1-2	NA	TRBV29-1
CASGGGKTGSWQPQHF	TGTGCCAGCGGGGGGGGTAAGACAGGTTCGTGGCAGCCCCAGCATTTT	NA	TRBJ1-5	NA	TRBV28